The 26 T cell receptor beta chains listed next were all sequenced from one sample in a study of shared clonotypes between healthy human individuals. Repertoires were generated with immunoSEQ multiplex PCR, while TCRdb's copy carries only in-frame clones and drops some. This sample carries millions of clones, just over 90% of them seen once, and the ten largest clones take over 0.12%. The sample consisted of naive CD4+ T cells sorted from blood. As to subset: CD45RA+ positively selected. These receptors all come from a man younger than 35 in good health.

This clone was found a few times. In DNA, the CDR3 is TGCGCCAGCAGCCAAGATGAGCGGAATTCACCCCTCCACTTT. Translating gives CASSQDERNSPLHF. The chain links TRBV4-1 to TRBJ1-6; D is unresolved. Trimming stripped 0 bases from V and 7 bases from J, with 7 bases between. The CDR3 has 14 residues. From germline, CDR1 is MGHRA and CDR2 YSYEKL.

V and J are TRBV6-1 and TRBJ1-4, with D unresolved. Germline-derived CDR1 and CDR2 are MNHNS and SASEGT. V shed 6 bases and J shed 8 bases, with 10 bases lying between them. The CDR3 is 12 residues long. In nucleotides, the CDR3 is TGTGCCAGCAGCGCCGGGCGGGAAAAACTGTTTTTT. Its protein is CASSAGREKLFF.

This chain links TRBV30 with TRBJ2-3; 8 bases align to TRBD1. The CDR3 is made up of 14 amino acids. Germline lookup yields CDR1 GTSNPN and CDR2 SVGIG (reference sequence). V lost 3 bases, J lost 2 bases, and 4 bases stayed unmatched. The CDR3 sequence: CAWRGTGATDTQYF. CDR3 DNA sequence: TGTGCCTGGAGGGGGACAGGAGCCACAGATACGCAGTATTTT.

The chain has TRBV4-1 and TRBJ2-3; D is possibly TRBD1 (6 bases). This CDR3 has 16 residues. CDR1 and CDR2 from the germline V gene are MGHRA and YSYEKL. The V and J ends lost 1 base and 6 bases respectively, with 17 bases between them. In nucleotides, the CDR3 is TGCGCCAGCAGCCAAGCTGAACGGACAGCTAGTGATACGCAGTATTTT. It is translated as CASSQAERTASDTQYF.

This clone was counted between two and nine times. This sequence joins TRBV19 and TRBJ1-6; 9 bases fit TRBD1. Germline trimming cut 4 bases from V and 7 bases from J; bases unmatched to any gene: 11. The CDR3 is made up of 17 amino acids. Germline CDR1 LNHDA, CDR2 SQIVND (reference sequence). The CDR3 sequence is CASSTATTGGSNSPLHF. CDR3 sequence (DNA): TGTGCCAGTAGTACCGCTACTACAGGGGGCTCGAATTCACCCCTCCACTTT. Complete variable domain (other parts from reference TRBV19 and TRBJ1-6): DGGITQSPKYLFRKEGQNVTLSCEQNLNHDAMYWYRQDPGQGLRLIYYSQIVNDFQKGDIAEGYSVSREKKESFPLTVTSAQKNPTAFYLCASSTATTGGSNSPLHFGNGTRLTVT.

This chain links TRBV7-6 with TRBJ2-3; D is ambiguous. Trimming took off 1 base at V and 2 bases at J, with 10 bases between the two ends. The germline gives CDR1 SGHVS, CDR2 FNYEAQ. The CDR3 contains 15 residues. This CDR3 reads CASSLEGQYTDTQYF. CDR3 sequence (DNA): TGTGCCAGCAGCTTAGAAGGCCAATACACAGATACGCAGTATTTT.

About this clone itself: Other nucleotide sequences from this sample produce the same CDR3. V usage is TRBV10-3 and J usage is TRBJ2-7; the D gene is possibly TRBD2 (6 bases). This CDR3 spans 14 amino acids. Germline V CDR1 and CDR2: ENHRY, SYGVKD. The ends were cut back, 5 bases at V and 2 bases at J, with 13 bases in the middle. The CDR3 sequence: CAISSGTGAYEQYF. DNA for the CDR3: TGTGCCATCAGTTCCGGGACGGGAGCCTACGAGCAGTACTTC.

The V and J genes are TRBV7-9 and TRBJ2-5, with no clear D. V shed 3 bases and J shed 5 bases, with 10 bases lying between them. Looked up from germline, CDR1 is SEHNR and CDR2 is FQNEAQ (reference sequence). The CDR3 is made up of 13 amino acids. CDR3 sequence reads: CASSLDHLETQYF. In nucleotides, the CDR3 is TGTGCCAGCAGCTTGGACCATCTGGAGACCCAGTACTTC.

In regard to this clone: The same CDR3 is also encoded by other DNA sequences in this sample. V and J are TRBV5-1 and TRBJ1-2; TRBD1 might be the D (5 bases). The CDR3 sequence is 13 residues long. The germline CDR1 and CDR2 sequences are SGHRS and YFSETQ. Trimming removed 0 bases at V and 6 bases at J, with 9 bases between. The CDR3 DNA is TGCGCCAGCAGCTTGGGGCAGGGTAATGGCTACACCTTC. Protein product: CASSLGQGNGYTF.

The chain links TRBV5-1 to TRBJ1-6, with TRBD1 identical over 7 bases. Germline trimming cut 0 bases from V and 7 bases from J; bases unmatched to any gene: 4. CDR3 length: 15 amino acids. Germline V gene data show CDR1 as SGHRS and CDR2 as YFSETQ. Here the CDR3 DNA reads TGCGCCAGCAGCTTGGCCGGGGACAGAAATTCACCCCTCCACTTT. This sequence encodes CASSLAGDRNSPLHF.

The V and J genes are TRBV2 and TRBJ2-2, with D unresolved. V shed 7 bases and J shed 0 bases, with 15 bases lying between them. CDR1 and CDR2 (germline): SNHLY, FYNNEI. The CDR3 has 16 residues. CDR3 coding DNA: TGTGCCAGCAAAAGGGTACCTTTCGCGAACACCGGGGAGCTGTTTTTT. It encodes CASKRVPFANTGELFF.

This clone occurred a few times. This chain joins TRBV2 and TRBJ1-6; no clear D gene. V dropped 7 bases and J dropped 10 bases, with 11 bases sitting between them. Germline CDR1 reads SNHLY; CDR2 reads FYNNEI. The CDR3 has 12 residues. This chain's CDR3 is CASTDSGSPLHF. For the CDR3, the DNA is TGTGCCAGCACCGACTCGGGCTCACCCCTCCACTTT.

J is TRBJ2-7 and V is TRBV5-3; weak D call: TRBD2 (5 bases). TRBV5-3 is an ORF; its function is uncertain. There are 17 residues in the CDR3. Trimming took off 3 bases at V and 1 base at J, with 20 bases between the two ends. This CDR3 is CARSCRGLPVGSYEQYF. CDR3 in DNA: TGTGCCAGAAGCTGTAGAGGGCTGCCGGTGGGGTCCTACGAGCAGTACTTC.

V and J are TRBV5-1 and TRBJ1-6, with 10 bases aligning to TRBD1. Trimming took 0 bases from V and 8 from J; bases not matched to a gene: 5. Germline V CDR1 and CDR2: SGHRS, YFSETQ. The CDR3 has 16 amino acids. Here the CDR3 reads CASSLDLDRGYSPLHF. CDR3 nucleotide sequence: TGCGCCAGCAGCTTGGACTTGGACAGGGGGTATTCACCCCTCCACTTT.

This chain connects TRBV6-5 to TRBJ1-2, with 7 bases fitting TRBD1. The CDR3 loop spans 13 amino acids. Germline lookup yields CDR1 MNHEY and CDR2 SVGAGI. J was trimmed by 6 bases and V by 7 bases; bases with no gene match: 8. The CDR3 region is CASTPAGGNGYTF. The CDR3 nucleotides are TGTGCCAGCACCCCCGCAGGGGGAAATGGCTACACCTTC.

The chain recombines TRBV19 with TRBJ1-1; 10 bases map to TRBD1. Germline CDR1 is LNHDA and CDR2 is SQIVND (reference sequence). The J segment lost 6 bases and the V segment lost 6 bases, leaving 13 bases of the junction unmatched. This CDR3 has 16 residues. CDR3 sequence reads: CASRTRTGGAVAEAFF. The CDR3 DNA sequence: TGTGCCAGTAGAACCCGGACAGGGGGTGCCGTCGCTGAAGCTTTCTTT.

The chain is built from TRBV7-9 and TRBJ1-2; D perhaps matches TRBD1 (6 bases). CDR3 size: 12 residues. Per the germline V gene, CDR1 is SEHNR and CDR2 is FQNEAQ (reference sequence). V lost 1 base and J 6 bases, leaving 6 bases between the germline ends. CDR3 coding DNA: TGTGCCAGCAGCTTAGGGACAGATGGCTACACCTTC. Encoded protein: CASSLGTDGYTF.

The V call is TRBV7-2, the J call TRBJ1-3; perhaps TRBD1 as D (5 bases). From germline, CDR1 is SGHTA and CDR2 FQGNSA. V lost 2 bases and J lost 0, with 14 bases in between. This CDR3 is 17 amino acids long. CDR3 nucleotides: TGTGCCAGCAGCTTATTAGCCAGGGCCCTCTCTGGAAACACCATATATTTT. Translated: CASSLLARALSGNTIYF.

This chain links TRBV15 with TRBJ1-3, with D maybe TRBD1 (5 bases). This CDR3 comprises 16 residues. The germline CDR1 and CDR2 sequences are LNHNV and YYDKDF (reference sequence). V lost 5 bases and J lost 0, with 14 bases in between. The DNA for the CDR3 is TGTGCCACCAGCTTGACGGGGGTATTCTCTGGAAACACCATATATTTT. This gives the protein CATSLTGVFSGNTIYF.

In DNA form, the CDR3 reads TGTGCCAGCAGTGAAGTAGCACAGAATCACTACGAGCAGTACTTC. Residues: CASSEVAQNHYEQYF. This chain links TRBV2 with TRBJ2-7; no clear D gene. The germline V gene has CDR1 SNHLY and CDR2 FYNNEI. The germline V and J ends were trimmed by 1 base and 3 bases, with 13 bases remaining between them. The CDR3 contains 15 residues. Full variable domain (rest looked up from reference TRBV2 and TRBJ2-7): EPEVTQTPSHQVTQMGQEVILRCVPISNHLYFYWYRQILGQKVEFLVSFYNNEISEKSEIFDDQFSVERPDGSNFTLKIRSTKLEDSAMYFCASSEVAQNHYEQYFGPGTRLTVT.

The rearrangement uses TRBV4-1 and TRBJ1-1, with D tentatively TRBD1 (5 bases). Germline V lookup: CDR1 MGHRA, CDR2 YSYEKL. CDR3 length: 13 amino acids. Trimming removed 1 base from V and 6 bases from J, with 9 bases in between. The CDR3 protein is CASSQVRGAEAFF. In nucleotides, the CDR3 is TGCGCCAGCAGCCAAGTACGAGGGGCTGAAGCTTTCTTT.

V usage is TRBV7-2 and J usage is TRBJ2-2, with D possibly matching TRBD2 (6 bases). V was shortened by 0 bases and J by 5 bases, with 13 bases between the two germline ends. The CDR3 length is 16 residues. The germline V gene has CDR1 SGHTA and CDR2 FQGNSA. The CDR3 sequence is CASSLAASEVTGELFF. In DNA form, the CDR3 reads TGTGCCAGCAGCTTAGCGGCTAGCGAAGTTACCGGGGAGCTGTTTTTT. The entire variable domain, with the rest obtained from reference TRBV7-2 and TRBJ2-2, is as follows: GAGVSQSPSNKVTEKGKDVELRCDPISGHTALYWYRQSLGQGLEFLIYFQGNSAPDKSGLPSDRFSAERTGGSVSTLTIQRTQQEDSAVYLCASSLAASEVTGELFFGEGSRLTVL.

The V gene is TRBV6-6, the J gene TRBJ2-3; TRBD2 aligns across 11 bases. J lost 4 bases, V lost 6 bases, and 6 bases had no gene match. This CDR3 has 15 residues. Germline CDR1 is MNHNY and CDR2 is SVGAGI (reference sequence). CDR3 residues: CASRRLAGTPDTQYF. Here the CDR3 DNA reads TGTGCCAGCAGACGACTAGCGGGGACCCCAGATACGCAGTATTTT.

This chain joins TRBV4-3 and TRBJ2-1; 8 bases line up with TRBD2. Trimming cost V 4 bases and J 7 bases; bases outside gene matches: 15. CDR1 and CDR2 (germline): LGHNA, YSLEER. CDR3 length equals 17 residues. CDR3 DNA sequence: TGCGCCAGCAGCCGTTCCCCTAGCGGGCCCCCGGGAAATGAGCAGTTCTTC. Protein product: CASSRSPSGPPGNEQFF.

This sequence joins TRBV6-1 and TRBJ1-3; D is possibly TRBD1 (6 bases). Germline loops: CDR1 MNHNS, CDR2 SASEGT. Trimming stripped 4 bases from V and 4 bases from J, with 11 bases between. This CDR3 has 14 amino acids. The DNA of the CDR3 is TGTGCCAGCAGTGGTCAGGGGAGCGGAAACACCATATATTTT. As protein: CASSGQGSGNTIYF.

Here the CDR3 reads CASSLARTGDNEQFF. In DNA form, the CDR3 reads TGTGCCAGCAGCTTAGCGAGGACAGGGGATAATGAGCAGTTCTTC. V usage is TRBV7-9 and J usage is TRBJ2-1; TRBD1 matches 9 bases. Per the germline V gene, CDR1 is SEHNR and CDR2 is FQNEAQ (reference sequence). V lost 0 bases to trimming and J lost 7 bases; unmatched junction nucleotides: 4. The CDR3 is 15 amino acids. The full variable domain, its missing parts supplied by reference TRBV7-9 and TRBJ2-1, is DTGVSQNPRHKITKRGQNVTFRCDPISEHNRLYWYRQTLGQGPEFLTYFQNEAQLEKSRLLSDRFSAERPKGSFSTLEIQRTEQGDSAMYLCASSLARTGDNEQFFGPGTRLTVL.